This T cell receptor beta chain was recorded in a study of technical replicates of blood from a few donors. Assay used: immunoSEQ multiplex PCR; TCRdb lists only in-frame clones, some missing. The sample holds around 50,000 clones, around 94% seen once. Trimming took 2 bases from V and 3 from J, leaving 14 bases between them. The V gene's germline CDR1 is SGHTA and CDR2 FQGNSA. The CDR3 loop spans 15 amino acids. This TCR was sampled from a human donor in good health. This chain uses TRBV7-2 with TRBJ2-7; D remains unclear. Sample: T cells isolated from PBMCs. CDR3 nucleotide sequence: TGTGCCAGCAGCTTATATCTCAGGCCCCACTACGAGCAGTACTTC. Translated: CASSLYLRPHYEQYF.